These 18 T cell receptor beta chains were sequenced from one sample in a study of a mutant IDH1 vaccine in newly diagnosed glioma. Their specific antigens are unknown. Sequencing used immunoSEQ multiplex PCR; TCRdb keeps in-frame clones, though not all of them. Here the sample spans about 36,000 clones, 75% being singletons. Described time point: week 47, end of study. Each vaccine dose was 300 ug of mutant IDH1 20-mer peptide, with topical imiquimod. Source: PBMCs, taken from a glioma patient whose treatment included an IDH1 peptide vaccine. These receptors all come from a man in his forties with glioma.

The chain joins TRBV29-1 to TRBJ1-5; D is unclear. Germline assignment: CDR1 SQVTM and CDR2 ANQGSEA. Deletions cut 4 bases from V and 0 bases from J, with 4 bases between. The CDR3 covers 12 residues. The CDR3 DNA sequence: TGCAGCGTTGTAGTTAGCAATCAGCCCCAGCATTTT. Residues: CSVVVSNQPQHF. The whole variable domain, remainder taken from reference TRBV29-1 and TRBJ1-5, is SAVISQKPSRDICQRGTSLTIQCQVDSQVTMMFWYRQQPGQSLTLIATANQGSEATYESGFVIDKFPISRPNLTFSTLTVSNMSPEDSSIYLCSVVVSNQPQHFGDGTRLSIL.

This chain joins TRBV29-1 and TRBJ2-1, with 7 bases identical to TRBD2. Germline assignment: CDR1 SQVTM and CDR2 ANQGSEA. This CDR3 is 14 amino acids long. The V segment lost 3 bases and the J segment 4 bases; nucleotides outside the gene matches: 6. The DNA for the CDR3 is TGCAGCGTTGACCCGGGAGGACGTTACAATGAGCAGTTCTTC. Translation gives CSVDPGGRYNEQFF.

The rearrangement joins TRBV2 to TRBJ1-5; D possibly corresponds to TRBD1 (5 bases). Per germline, CDR1 SNHLY and CDR2 FYNNEI. With 3 bases removed from V and 0 bases from J, the gap between germline ends came to 12 bases. The CDR3 length is 16 residues. CDR3 coding DNA: TGTGCCAGCAGTGAGGGGCAGGAGTATAGCAATCAGCCCCAGCATTTT. It encodes CASSEGQEYSNQPQHF.

V and J are TRBV25-1 and TRBJ1-6, with 8 bases aligning to TRBD1. The V segment lost 6 bases and the J segment 9 bases; nucleotides outside the gene matches: 10. Germline V lookup: CDR1 MGHDK, CDR2 SYGVNS. This CDR3 spans 15 amino acids. The CDR3 nucleotides are TGTGCCAGCAGGGGGGAGAGGGGGACAGGTTCACCCCTCCACTTT. It is translated as CASRGERGTGSPLHF. Combining the CDR3 with reference TRBV25-1 and TRBJ1-6 gives the whole variable domain EADIYQTPRYLVIGTGKKITLECSQTMGHDKMYWYQQDPGMELHLIHYSYGVNSTEKGDLSSESTVSRIRTEHFPLTLESARPSHTSQYLCASRGERGTGSPLHFGNGTRLTVT.

The chain is built from TRBV4-1 and TRBJ2-3, with D possibly called TRBD1 or TRBD2 (6 bases each). CDR1 is MGHRA, CDR2 YSYEKL, per germline. The CDR3 has 14 amino acids. V lost 4 bases, J lost 4 bases, and 12 bases lay in between. CDR3 in amino acids: CASSLTEGADTQYF. The CDR3 nucleotides read TGCGCCAGCAGCCTCACGGAGGGGGCAGATACGCAGTATTTT.

This chain links TRBV27 with TRBJ1-5, with D uncertain. The CDR3 contains 13 residues. Trimming removed 5 bases at V and 2 bases at J, with 7 bases between. Looked up from germline, CDR1 is MNHEY and CDR2 is SMNVEV (reference sequence). CDR3 nucleotide sequence: TGTGCCAGCAGTCCAAGGGGCAATCAGCCCCAGCATTTT. It yields the protein CASSPRGNQPQHF.

The rearrangement joins TRBV5-6 to TRBJ1-2; possibly TRBD1 for D (5 bases). This CDR3 spans 14 amino acids. Between the trimmed V and J ends, which lost 4 bases and 5 bases, there was a span of 15 bases. Germline values: CDR1 SGHDT, CDR2 YYEEEE. In nucleotides, the CDR3 is TGTGCCAGCAGCGCCCCGGGACGACCATATGGCTACACCTTC. As protein: CASSAPGRPYGYTF.

The CDR3 DNA reads as TGTGCCAGCAGCTTAGGAGGGCAGGGCTCAAGCTATGGCTACACCTTC. This sequence encodes CASSLGGQGSSYGYTF. The chain is built from TRBV7-2 and TRBJ1-2, with D perhaps TRBD1 (5 bases). Trimming pared 1 base from V and 4 bases from J, leaving 16 bases between. The length of the CDR3 is 16 residues. CDR1 SGHTA and CDR2 FQGNSA come from the germline V gene.

This clone was detected a few times. The V call is TRBV5-1, the J call TRBJ1-5; no definite D call. The ends were cut back, 0 bases at V and 0 bases at J, with 10 bases in the middle. This CDR3 region has 16 residues. Germline loops: CDR1 SGHRS, CDR2 YFSETQ. The CDR3 nucleotides read TGCGCCAGCAGCTTGGCCGGGCCGTTTAGCAATCAGCCCCAGCATTTT. Residues: CASSLAGPFSNQPQHF.

This clone was picked up one time. The rearrangement uses TRBV28 and TRBJ2-7, with D unclear. V lost 4 bases and J lost 6, with 13 bases in between. The CDR3 is made up of 13 amino acids. The germline gives CDR1 MDHEN, CDR2 SYDVKM. CDR3 bases: TGTGCCAGCAGTTCGTCTCATACGGGCGAGCAGTACGTC. It yields the protein CASSSSHTGEQYV.

This clone was detected a few times. This chain links TRBV6-1 with TRBJ2-7; 7 nucleotides agree with TRBD2. Germline lookup yields CDR1 MNHNS and CDR2 SASEGT. The CDR3 consists of 15 residues. The trim removed 6 bases at V and 0 bases at J, leaving 8 bases unmatched. The CDR3: CASSWGTTISYEQYF. The CDR3 DNA follows: TGTGCCAGCAGCTGGGGGACTACCATCTCCTACGAGCAGTACTTC.

Regarding this clone: Other DNA sequences in this specimen translate into the identical CDR3. The chain uses TRBV7-7 and TRBJ1-1; 7 nucleotides match TRBD1. This CDR3 has 13 amino acids. From germline, CDR1 is SSHAT and CDR2 FNYEAQ (reference sequence). V was clipped by 6 bases and J by 2 bases; unmatched bases: 3. CDR3 DNA: TGTGCCAGCAGTAGGGACAGCAACACTGAAGCTTTCTTT. This translates into CASSRDSNTEAFF.

The V gene is TRBV13, the J gene TRBJ2-3; D remains unclear. CDR3 size: 15 residues. Germline V gene data show CDR1 as PRHDT and CDR2 as FYEKMQ (reference sequence). The V end lost 0 bases, the J end lost 0 bases, and 7 bases lay between the germline ends. The CDR3 DNA follows: TGTGCCAGCAGCTTAGGGCTAGAGAGCACAGATACGCAGTATTTT. Translation: CASSLGLESTDTQYF.

The V gene is TRBV5-1, the J gene TRBJ1-2; D is unclear. Between the trimmed V and J ends, which lost 4 bases and 1 base, there was a span of 11 bases. Germline V gene data show CDR1 as SGHRS and CDR2 as YFSETQ. This CDR3 is built from 14 residues. The CDR3 is CASSPEDHNYGYTF. The CDR3 DNA reads TGCGCCAGCAGCCCGGAGGACCATAACTATGGCTACACCTTC.

The chain is built from TRBV6-4 and TRBJ2-3; D perhaps matches TRBD2 (6 bases). Germline CDR1 MRHNA, CDR2 SNTAGT. The CDR3 spans 15 residues. V gave up 2 bases and J gave up 0 bases, with 9 bases separating them. The CDR3 protein is CASSDGGVSTDTQYF. Written as DNA, the CDR3 is TGTGCCAGCAGTGACGGAGGGGTGAGCACAGATACGCAGTATTTT.

The chain is built from TRBV11-2 and TRBJ1-2; 7 bases are shared with TRBD1. The V gene end was trimmed by 5 bases and the J gene end by 4 bases; junction bases not matched to a gene: 10. Germline V gene sequence: CDR1 SGHAT, CDR2 FQNNGV. There are 15 residues in the CDR3. CDR3 loop: CASSADRVVVYGYTF. The DNA of the CDR3 is TGTGCCAGCAGCGCCGACAGGGTGGTCGTCTATGGCTACACCTTC. The whole variable domain, filled in from reference TRBV11-2 and TRBJ1-2, reads EAGVAQSPRYKIIEKRQSVAFWCNPISGHATLYWYQQILGQGPKLLIQFQNNGVVDDSQLPKDRFSAERLKGVDSTLKIQPAKLEDSAVYLCASSADRVVVYGYTFGSGTRLTVV.

The V call is TRBV5-6, the J call TRBJ1-2; 7 nucleotides align to TRBD1. V was clipped by 2 bases and J by 6 bases; unmatched bases: 4. Germline CDR1 reads SGHDT; CDR2 reads YYEEEE. This CDR3 region has 13 residues. CDR3 bases: TGTGCCAGCAGCTTTGCAGGGGGTGATGGCTACACCTTC. This gives the protein CASSFAGGDGYTF.

The genes are TRBV7-2 and TRBJ2-1; unclear D gene. From germline, CDR1 is SGHTA and CDR2 FQGNSA. The CDR3 is 13 residues long. Trimming pared 1 base from V and 10 bases from J, leaving 11 bases between. CDR3 sequence (DNA): TGTGCCAGCAGCTTAGATAGTGCGGCGGAGCAGTTCTTC. Its protein product is CASSLDSAAEQFF. The full variable domain, completed using reference TRBV7-2 and TRBJ2-1, is GAGVSQSPSNKVTEKGKDVELRCDPISGHTALYWYRQSLGQGLEFLIYFQGNSAPDKSGLPSDRFSAERTGGSVSTLTIQRTQQEDSAVYLCASSLDSAAEQFFGPGTRLTVL.